The entry that follows covers one T cell receptor (beta chain) sequence. Its antigen is not known. Trimming left V 8 bases short and J 2 bases short, with 13 bases between. The germline V gene encodes CDR1 SGHAT and CDR2 FQNNGV. The CDR3 runs to 15 residues. The data were obtained in a study of STAT3 mutations in large granular lymphocyte leukemia. Only in-frame clones appear in the TCRdb table, and some are missing; sequencing was by immunoSEQ multiplex PCR. Of approximately 10,000 clones in the sample, 54% were seen once. Study-level results: Every T-cell large granular lymphocyte leukemia patient had at least one immunodominant TCR beta clonotype.

This chain uses TRBV11-2 with TRBJ2-6, with D unresolved. The receptor was derived from a boy aged 5 to 17 with T-cell large granular lymphocyte leukemia. Some clones in this sample may be carry-over from other donors' samples. Specimen: peripheral blood mononuclear cells. In nucleotides, the CDR3 is TGTGCCAGCGGTATAGTGTCCCCTGGGGCCAACGTCCTGACTTTC. Translating gives CASGIVSPGANVLTF.